Each of the 17 T cell receptor beta chains below was sequenced from the same sample in a study of read filtering for tumor transcriptome and immune sequencing. From about 400 ng of RNA, a library with molecular barcoded alpha/delta and beta/gamma adaptors was made. TCRdb re-called the reads with MiXCR, one entry per CDR3 protein. The sample contains roughly 82,000 distinct CDR3 sequences, 9% to 15% of which appear only once. Sequencing used a population of CD138-negative cells sorted from bone marrow. The receptor set was obtained from a donor aged 40 or over with multiple myeloma.

Many counts were recorded for this clonotype. The rearrangement joins TRBV28 to TRBJ1-5, with unresolved D. Looked up from germline, CDR1 is MDHEN and CDR2 is SYDVKM. The V and J ends lost 6 bases and 0 bases respectively, with 21 bases between them. The CDR3 length is 18 residues. The CDR3 loop reads CASSPSETSSYSNQPQHF. The DNA for the CDR3 is TGTGCCAGCAGCCCTTCGGAAACCTCCTCTTATAGCAATCAGCCCCAGCATTTT.

At least ten counts were recorded for this clonotype. The J gene is TRBJ1-1, the V gene TRBV12-2. TRBV12-2 is termed a pseudogene. The CDR3 is 15 amino acids. The CDR3: CASRLGRKGNTEAFF. The CDR3 bases are TGTGCAAGTCGCTTAGGCAGGAAGGGGAACACTGAAGCTTTCTTT.

As to this clonotype: Since a far larger clone is one base different, this is likely a read error. The CDR3 is CAIPDPPSTDTQYF. CDR3 in DNA: TGTGCCATCCCCGACCCGCCTAGCACAGACACGCAGTATTTT. The chain employs TRBV7-9 and TRBJ2-3, with D maybe TRBD2 (5 bases). Looked up from germline, CDR1 is SEHNR and CDR2 is FQNEAQ (reference sequence). This CDR3 has 14 amino acids.

Details on this clonotype: Its ends do not fully match the called genes, so a read error is possible. This rearrangement joins TRBV29-1 to TRBJ1-5; 9 nucleotides match TRBD1. CDR1 and CDR2 from the germline V gene are SQVTM and ANQGSEA. The CDR3 length is 13 residues. CDR3 protein: CSAGQGSDQPQRF. The CDR3 DNA sequence: TGCAGCGCGGGACAGGGTAGCGATCAGCCCCAGCGTTTT.

This clonotype has a count of ten or more. The rearrangement links TRBV2 to TRBJ2-2; 8 nucleotides agree with TRBD2. The CDR3 covers 15 residues. The V gene end was trimmed by 2 bases and the J gene end by 5 bases; junction bases not matched to a gene: 4. Germline CDR1 and CDR2: SNHLY and FYNNEI. The CDR3 loop reads CASSETAGVTGELFF. The CDR3 DNA follows: TGTGCCAGCAGTGAAACAGCGGGAGTTACCGGGGAGCTGTTTTTT.

In its sample, this clonotype was seen a few times. The chain links TRBV29-1 to TRBJ2-6, with no clear D. This CDR3 has 14 residues. V lost 2 bases, J lost 0 bases, and 5 bases lay in between. Per the germline V gene, CDR1 is SQVTM and CDR2 is ANQGSEA. The CDR3 region is CSVETNSGANVLTF. In DNA, the CDR3 is TGCAGCGTTGAAACGAACTCTGGGGCCAACGTCCTGACTTTC.

This clonotype was detected a few times. The chain is built from TRBV2 and TRBJ2-1; 7 bases map to TRBD2. V lost 0 bases and J lost 12; bases outside the gene matches: 11. The V gene's germline CDR1 is SNHLY and CDR2 FYNNEI. The CDR3 totals 15 residues. The CDR3 is CASSEARGREVRQFF. CDR3 bases: TGTGCCAGCAGTGAAGCGCGGGGGAGGGAGGTTAGGCAGTTCTTC.

There are a few counts of this clonotype. A read error is possible here, since a much larger clone lies one base away. As the CDR3 is not closed by the conserved phenylalanine or tryptophan, this likely results from a read error. V gene TRBV20-1 combines with J gene TRBJ1-5; D is ambiguous. V gave up 3 bases and J gave up 9 bases, with 12 bases separating them. Germline V gene sequence: CDR1 DFQATT, CDR2 SNEGSKA (reference sequence). The CDR3 spans 12 residues. CDR3 in DNA: TGCAGTGCTAGCGGCAGCCTGGGGCCCCAGCATTCT. This encodes CSASGSLGPQHS.

Concerning this clonotype: A much larger clone sits a single nucleotide away, making a read error possible. The rearrangement links TRBV6-2 or TRBV6-3 to TRBJ2-5, with D possibly matching TRBD2 (6 bases). The CDR3 is 13 residues long. Trimming took 6 bases from V and 7 from J, leaving 15 bases between them. Germline V gene lookup returns CDR1 MNHEY and CDR2 SVGEGT. The CDR3 loop reads CASSRGTLGTQYF. The CDR3 bases are TGTGCCAGCAGCCGAGGGACTTTGGGGACCCAGTACTTC.

In the case of this clonotype: A far more abundant clone sits one base away, making this likely a read error. The chain is built from TRBV5-8 and TRBJ1-4; 8 bases map to TRBD1. Germline CDR1 is SGHTS and CDR2 is YDEGEE. This CDR3 region has 15 residues. CDR3 DNA sequence: TGTACCAGCAGCGGGCCAGGGGGCCCTAATGAAAAACTGTTTTTT. Amino acid sequence: CTSSGPGGPNEKLFF.

This clonotype was detected many times. The chain is built from TRBV2 and TRBJ2-3; 14 nucleotides align to TRBD2. Germline lookup yields CDR1 SNHLY and CDR2 FYNNEI. The length of the CDR3 is 17 residues. Losses at the gene ends were 6 bases for V and 5 bases for J; bases not matched to a gene: 10. CDR3 amino acids: CASRSPGLAGGQDTQYF. The CDR3 DNA reads TGTGCCAGCAGGAGCCCAGGACTAGCGGGAGGCCAAGATACGCAGTATTTT.

This clonotype was recorded at least ten times. CDR3 amino acids: CSVGGTYNEQFF. DNA of the CDR3: TGCAGCGTTGGAGGGACCTACAATGAGCAGTTCTTC. The rearrangement joins TRBV29-1 to TRBJ2-1; a possible D gene is TRBD2 (5 bases). The V end was cut by 4 bases, the J end by 2 bases, with 6 bases between. CDR1 and CDR2 (germline): SQVTM, ANQGSEA. This CDR3 region has 12 residues.

This clonotype was seen more than once but under ten times. The rearrangement links TRBV2 to TRBJ2-2, with 11 bases lining up with TRBD1. V lost 7 bases to trimming and J lost 2 bases; unmatched junction nucleotides: 6. The V gene's germline CDR1 is SNHLY and CDR2 FYNNEI. This CDR3 spans 16 amino acids. CDR3 nucleotides: TGTGCCAGCAAGGAGGGGACAGGGGGTAACACCGGGGAGCTGTTTTTT. Its protein is CASKEGTGGNTGELFF.

This clonotype was picked up a small number of times. This rearrangement joins TRBV4-2 to TRBJ1-1; D unclear. Trimming took off 0 bases at V and 1 base at J, with 3 bases between the two ends. The CDR3 is 13 residues long. The germline CDR1 and CDR2 sequences are LGHNA and YNFKEQ. Written as DNA, the CDR3 is TGTGCCAGCAGCCAAGAGAGGAACACTGAAGCTTTCTTT. Translated: CASSQERNTEAFF.

The chain joins TRBV28 to TRBJ1-2; weak D call: TRBD1 (6 bases). Germline values: CDR1 MDHEN, CDR2 SYDVKM. Trimming removed 7 bases from V and 3 bases from J, with 15 bases in between. The CDR3 length is 14 residues. The CDR3 sequence: CASISRGAHYGYTF. The CDR3 DNA sequence: TGTGCCAGCATCTCGCGGGGGGCACACTATGGCTACACCTTC.

For this clonotype: One end of the junction varies from germline; a read error may be responsible. The chain recombines TRBV29-1 with TRBJ2-2; possibly TRBD1 for D (6 bases). Germline V lookup: CDR1 SQVTM, CDR2 ANQGSEA. The CDR3 sequence is 13 residues long. The CDR3 nucleotides are TGCAGCGCGGACAGAACCAACACCGGGGAGCTGTTTTTC. It encodes CSADRTNTGELFF.

This clonotype has just a few counts. This chain joins TRBV20-1 and TRBJ2-3; tentative D call: TRBD1 (6 bases). The CDR3 has 16 amino acids. The ends were cut back, 3 bases at V and 2 bases at J, with 18 bases in the middle. CDR1 DFQATT and CDR2 SNEGSKA come from the germline V gene (reference sequence). The CDR3 region has the DNA TGCAGTGCTAGGCCCTGGACAGCCACTTTCACAGATACGCAGTATTTT. It is translated as CSARPWTATFTDTQYF.